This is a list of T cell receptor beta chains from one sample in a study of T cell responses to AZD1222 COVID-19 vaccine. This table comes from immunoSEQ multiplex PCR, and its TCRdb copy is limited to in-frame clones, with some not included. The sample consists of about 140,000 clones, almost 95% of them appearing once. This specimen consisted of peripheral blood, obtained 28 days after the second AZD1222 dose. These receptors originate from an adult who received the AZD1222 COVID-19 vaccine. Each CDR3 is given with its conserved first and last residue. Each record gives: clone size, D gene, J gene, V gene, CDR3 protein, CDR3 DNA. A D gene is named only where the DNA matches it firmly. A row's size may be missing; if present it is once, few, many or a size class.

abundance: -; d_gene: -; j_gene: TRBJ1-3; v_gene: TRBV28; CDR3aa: CASSQAGVEGSIYF; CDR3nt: TGTGCCAGCAGCCAGGCGGGGGTGGAGGGATCCATATATTTT
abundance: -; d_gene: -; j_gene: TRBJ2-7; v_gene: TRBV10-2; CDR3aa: CASSYSQGPTYEQYF; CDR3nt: TGCGCCAGCAGTTATTCACAGGGTCCTACCTACGAGCAGTACTTC
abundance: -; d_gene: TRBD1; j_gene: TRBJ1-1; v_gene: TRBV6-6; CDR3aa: CASRGMPAVTEAFF; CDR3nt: TGTGCCTCCAGGGGGATGCCGGCCGTTACTGAAGCTTTCTTT
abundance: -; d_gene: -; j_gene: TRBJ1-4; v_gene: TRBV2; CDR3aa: CASSGGVPKQLEKLFF; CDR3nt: TGTGCCAGCAGTGGGGGAGTACCTAAACAGTTAGAAAAACTGTTTTTT
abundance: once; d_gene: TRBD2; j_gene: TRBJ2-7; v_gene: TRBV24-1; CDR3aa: CATSGTGGSMYF; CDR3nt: TGTGCCACCAGTGGGACTGGCGGGAGCATGTACTTC
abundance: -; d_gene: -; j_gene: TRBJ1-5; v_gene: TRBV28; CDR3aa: CASKRGGSNNQPQHF; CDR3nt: TGTGCCAGCAAGAGAGGGGGTAGCAACAATCAGCCCCAGCATTTT
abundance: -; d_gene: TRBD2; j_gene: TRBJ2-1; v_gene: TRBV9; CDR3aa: CASSGLAGENEQFF; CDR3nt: TGTGCCAGCAGCGGATTAGCGGGAGAGAATGAGCAGTTCTTC
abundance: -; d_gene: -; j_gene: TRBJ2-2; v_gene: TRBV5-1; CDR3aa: CASSLAFTGELFF; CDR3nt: TGCGCCAGCAGCTTGGCCTTCACCGGGGAGCTGTTTTTT
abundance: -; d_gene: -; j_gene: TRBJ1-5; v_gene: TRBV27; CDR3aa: CASSPGVEVQPQHF; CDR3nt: TGTGCCAGCAGTCCCGGGGTGGAGGTCCAGCCCCAGCATTTT
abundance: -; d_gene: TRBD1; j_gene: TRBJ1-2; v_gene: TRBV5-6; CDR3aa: CASSLYGTGASVYGYTF; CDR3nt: TGTGCCAGCAGCTTGTATGGGACAGGGGCGTCAGTCTATGGCTACACCTTC
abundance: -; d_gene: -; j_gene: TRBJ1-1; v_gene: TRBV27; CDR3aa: CASSLRGLMNTEAFF; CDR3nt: TGTGCCAGCAGTTTGCGGGGTTTGATGAACACTGAAGCTTTCTTT
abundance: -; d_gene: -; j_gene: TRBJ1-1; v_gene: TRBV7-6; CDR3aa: CASSPRGAGKNTEAFF; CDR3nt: TGTGCCAGCAGCCCCCGGGGGGCAGGGAAAAACACTGAAGCTTTCTTT
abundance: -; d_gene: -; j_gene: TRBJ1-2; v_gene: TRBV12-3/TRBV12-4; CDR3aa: CASSLSGGYTF; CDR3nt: TGTGCCAGCAGTTTATCTGGTGGCTACACCTTC
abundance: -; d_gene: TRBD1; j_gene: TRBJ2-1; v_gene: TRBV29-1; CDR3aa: CSGRGNSYNEQFF; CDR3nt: TGCAGCGGCAGGGGGAACTCCTACAATGAGCAGTTCTTC
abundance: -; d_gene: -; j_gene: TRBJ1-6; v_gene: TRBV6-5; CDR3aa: CASSYGRKGSPLHF; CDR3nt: TGTGCCAGCAGTTACGGCAGGAAGGGCTCACCCCTCCACTTT
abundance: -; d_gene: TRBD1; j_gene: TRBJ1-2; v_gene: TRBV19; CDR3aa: CASSTQGTGGYTF; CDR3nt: TGTGCCAGTAGTACACAGGGGACGGGTGGCTACACCTTC
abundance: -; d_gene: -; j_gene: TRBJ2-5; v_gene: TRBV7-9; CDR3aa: CASSYASWEQETQYF; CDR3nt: TGTGCCAGCAGCTATGCGAGTTGGGAACAAGAGACCCAGTACTTC
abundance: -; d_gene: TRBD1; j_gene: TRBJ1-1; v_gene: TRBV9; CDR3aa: CASSVAGRGDTEAFF; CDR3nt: TGTGCCAGCAGCGTAGCCGGCAGGGGGGACACTGAAGCTTTCTTT
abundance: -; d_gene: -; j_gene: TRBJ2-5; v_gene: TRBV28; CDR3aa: CASSFVTSPRGRETQYF; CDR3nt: TGTGCCAGCAGTTTCGTGACTAGCCCGAGGGGGCGGGAGACCCAGTACTTC
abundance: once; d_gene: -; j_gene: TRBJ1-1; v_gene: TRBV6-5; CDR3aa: CASSSDRYRSEAFF; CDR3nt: TGTGCCAGCAGTTCGGACAGATACCGATCTGAAGCTTTCTTT
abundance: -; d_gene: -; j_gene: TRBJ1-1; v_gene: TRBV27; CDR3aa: CASSLFRTLMNTEAFF; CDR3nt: TGTGCCAGCAGTTTATTTAGGACCTTAATGAACACTGAAGCTTTCTTT
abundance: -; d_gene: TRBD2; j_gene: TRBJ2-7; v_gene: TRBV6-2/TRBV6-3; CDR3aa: CASSRTSGSDEQYF; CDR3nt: TGTGCCAGCAGTCGAACTAGCGGGAGCGACGAGCAGTACTTC
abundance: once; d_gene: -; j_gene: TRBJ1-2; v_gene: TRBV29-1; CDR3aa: CSVEGYYGYTF; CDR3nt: TGCAGCGTTGAAGGTTACTATGGCTACACCTTC
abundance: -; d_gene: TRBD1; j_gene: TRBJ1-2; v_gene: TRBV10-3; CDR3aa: CASEQGVGNYGYTF; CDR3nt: TGTGCCAGCGAACAGGGGGTCGGTAACTATGGCTACACCTTC
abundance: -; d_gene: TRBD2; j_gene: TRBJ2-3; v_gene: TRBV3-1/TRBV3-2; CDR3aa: CASSYLPGLAGGGADTQYF; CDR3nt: TGTGCCAGCAGCTACCTACCGGGACTAGCGGGAGGTGGGGCAGATACGCAGTATTTT
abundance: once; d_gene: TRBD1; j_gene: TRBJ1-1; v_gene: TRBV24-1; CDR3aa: CATSDRGTGGRSTEAFF; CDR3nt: TGTGCCACCAGTGACCGGGGGACAGGGGGACGAAGCACTGAAGCTTTCTTT
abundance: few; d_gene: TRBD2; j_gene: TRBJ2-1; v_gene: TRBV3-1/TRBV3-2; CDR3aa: CASSPGLAGQRNNEQFF; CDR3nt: TGTGCCAGCAGCCCTGGACTAGCGGGGCAGAGAAACAATGAGCAGTTCTTC
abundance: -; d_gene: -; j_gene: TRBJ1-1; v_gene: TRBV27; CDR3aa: CASSSYGTRNTEAFF; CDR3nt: TGTGCCAGCAGTTCTTATGGTACCCGAAACACTGAAGCTTTCTTT
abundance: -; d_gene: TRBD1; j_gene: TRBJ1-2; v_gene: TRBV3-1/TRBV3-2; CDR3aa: CASSQQGAHGYTF; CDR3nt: TGTGCCAGCAGCCAACAGGGGGCGCACGGCTACACCTTC
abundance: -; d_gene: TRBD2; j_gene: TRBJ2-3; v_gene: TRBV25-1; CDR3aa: CASSEGTRNSDTQYF; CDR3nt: TGTGCCAGCAGTGAAGGGACTAGAAATTCAGATACGCAGTATTTT
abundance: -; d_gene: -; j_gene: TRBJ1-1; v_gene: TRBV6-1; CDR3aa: CASSDRYREAEAFF; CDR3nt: TGTGCCAGCAGTGACCGATACAGGGAAGCTGAAGCTTTCTTT
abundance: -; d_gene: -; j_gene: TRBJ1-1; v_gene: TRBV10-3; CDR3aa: CAISEDTYTEAFF; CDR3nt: TGTGCCATCAGTGAGGACACCTACACTGAAGCTTTCTTT
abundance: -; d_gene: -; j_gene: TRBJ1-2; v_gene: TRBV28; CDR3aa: CASSLVPGGYGYTF; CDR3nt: TGTGCCAGCAGTTTAGTTCCGGGGGGATATGGCTACACCTTC
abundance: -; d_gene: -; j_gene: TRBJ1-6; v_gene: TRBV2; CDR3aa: CAPGSYNSPLHF; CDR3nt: TGTGCCCCGGGCTCCTATAATTCACCCCTCCACTTT
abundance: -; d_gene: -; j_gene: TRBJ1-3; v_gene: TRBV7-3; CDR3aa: CASSQGLGGNTIYF; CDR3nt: TGTGCCAGCAGCCAGGGGCTTGGAGGAAACACCATATATTTT
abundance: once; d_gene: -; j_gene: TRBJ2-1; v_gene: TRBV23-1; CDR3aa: CASSQPGAEVGDEQFF; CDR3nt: TGCGCCAGCAGTCAACCGGGAGCAGAGGTGGGCGATGAGCAGTTCTTC
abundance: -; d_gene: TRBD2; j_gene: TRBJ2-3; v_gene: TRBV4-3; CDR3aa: CASTRYSGSRTDTQYF; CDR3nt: TGCGCCAGCACACGCTATAGCGGGAGTAGAACAGATACGCAGTATTTT
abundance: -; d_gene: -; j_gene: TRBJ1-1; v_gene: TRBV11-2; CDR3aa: CASSLTNTEAFF; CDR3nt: TGTGCCAGCAGCTTAACCAACACTGAAGCTTTCTTT